These 31 T cell receptor beta chains were sequenced from one sample in a study of blood T cell repertoires in COVID-19. Assay used: immunoSEQ multiplex PCR; TCRdb lists only in-frame clones, some missing. The sample has roughly 280,000 clones; about nine tenths are singletons. The sample taken for sequencing was PBMCs or T cells enriched from blood (not recorded which). Source of these receptors: a woman between 50 and 59 years old who had recovered from COVID-19.

This clone was observed a handful of times. The genes are TRBV3-1 (or the pseudogene TRBV3-2) and TRBJ1-1, with TRBD1 as a possible D gene (5 bases). Germline loops: CDR1 LGHDT, CDR2 YNNKEL (reference sequence). Trimming took 0 bases from V and 3 from J, leaving 14 bases between them. This CDR3 contains 16 residues. The CDR3 protein is CASSQDLGGTYTEAFF. The DNA for the CDR3 is TGTGCCAGCAGCCAAGATCTTGGAGGGACGTACACTGAAGCTTTCTTT.

The gene calls are TRBV7-8 and TRBJ1-2; TRBD1 is a possible D gene (6 bases). The CDR3 runs to 16 residues. The V gene's germline CDR1 is SGHVS and CDR2 FQNEAQ. Trimming removed 3 bases from V and 6 bases from J, with 20 bases in between. CDR3 bases: TGTGCCAGCAGCTTGGAAAAAGTCGGGGGGGCCCATGGCTACACCTTC. The encoded protein is CASSLEKVGGAHGYTF.

J is TRBJ2-7 and V is TRBV19, with D possibly matching TRBD2 (6 bases). CDR1 LNHDA and CDR2 SQIVND come from the germline V gene (reference sequence). V was trimmed by 3 bases and J by 4 bases, leaving 10 bases between them. The CDR3 spans 13 residues. The CDR3 loop reads CASSIPGSYEQYF. The CDR3 DNA follows: TGTGCCAGTAGTATTCCCGGGAGTTACGAGCAGTACTTC.

This chain links TRBV7-6 with TRBJ2-1; 10 nucleotides match TRBD2. The junction had 10 bases not matched to a gene; V was cut back by 5 bases and J by 6 bases. This CDR3 comprises 16 residues. From germline, CDR1 is SGHVS and CDR2 FNYEAQ. The CDR3 DNA sequence: TGTGCCAGCAGCCTTCGCTCTAGCGGGAGTTTCAATGAGCAGTTCTTC. Translating it yields CASSLRSSGSFNEQFF.

This sequence joins TRBV15 and TRBJ2-3, with D possibly TRBD1 on 5 matching bases. Germline V lookup: CDR1 LNHNV, CDR2 YYDKDF (reference sequence). Trimming removed 8 bases at V and 5 bases at J, with 20 bases between. The CDR3 sequence is 15 residues long. CDR3 loop: CATAGGQGGLDTQYF. The CDR3 DNA reads as TGTGCCACCGCCGGCGGCCAGGGTGGGTTAGATACGCAGTATTTT.

V is TRBV6-5 and J is TRBJ1-1; the match to TRBD1 covers 7 bases. The CDR3 spans 13 residues. The J segment lost 8 bases and the V segment lost 0 bases, leaving 3 bases of the junction unmatched. The germline CDR1 and CDR2 sequences are MNHEY and SVGAGI. The DNA of the CDR3 is TGTGCCAGCAGTTACTCAGGACAGGCCGAAGCTTTCTTT. Residues: CASSYSGQAEAFF.

The chain recombines TRBV6-5 with TRBJ2-1, with D possibly being TRBD2 (6 bases). The CDR3 totals 14 residues. The germline CDR1 and CDR2 sequences are MNHEY and SVGAGI. V was pared by 0 bases and J by 8 bases, with 11 bases between. The CDR3 protein is CASSYSPTRHEQFF. As DNA, the CDR3 is TGTGCCAGCAGTTACTCCCCGACTAGACATGAGCAGTTCTTC.

This chain joins TRBV7-2 and TRBJ1-2, with D hard to call. Germline lookup yields CDR1 SGHTA and CDR2 FQGNSA. This CDR3 is 13 amino acids long. Trimming pared 1 base from V and 8 bases from J, leaving 11 bases between. CDR3 sequence: CASSLDLGLGYTF. Here the CDR3 DNA reads TGTGCCAGCAGCTTAGATCTGGGCTTGGGCTACACCTTC.

The rearrangement joins TRBV24-1 to TRBJ1-5, with D perhaps TRBD1 (5 bases). The CDR3 sequence is 14 residues long. Trimming shortened V by 4 bases and J by 4 bases, and 10 bases separated the two germline ends. Germline assignment: CDR1 KGHDR and CDR2 SFDVKD. CDR3 bases: TGTGCCACCAGTGAGGGCAGGGCGAATCAGCCCCAGCATTTT. Translated: CATSEGRANQPQHF.

In its sample, this clone was seen many times. The chain recombines TRBV30 with TRBJ2-7; D remains ambiguous. Germline V gives CDR1 GTSNPN, CDR2 SVGIG (reference sequence). This CDR3 region has 13 residues. V was pared by 1 base and J by 3 bases, with 10 bases between. CDR3 DNA sequence: TGTGCCTGGAGTGGCGATGATCACTACGAGCAGTACTTC. Protein product: CAWSGDDHYEQYF.

The chain combines TRBV5-1 with TRBJ2-2; 7 bases align to TRBD2. V shed 2 bases and J 0 bases; nucleotides not matched to a gene: 4. The CDR3 spans 16 residues. Germline CDR1 is SGHRS and CDR2 is YFSETQ. CDR3 bases: TGCGCCAGCAGCTTTTTGGCGGGAGCGAACACCGGGGAGCTGTTTTTT. Amino acids: CASSFLAGANTGELFF.

This chain joins TRBV28 and TRBJ1-1; D perhaps matches TRBD1 (5 bases). V lost 1 base and J lost 1, with 10 bases in between. This CDR3 contains 15 residues. Germline CDR1 reads MDHEN; CDR2 reads SYDVKM. DNA of the CDR3: TGTGCCAGCAGTTTATCGGGGGGTGGGAACACTGAAGCTTTCTTT. Its translation: CASSLSGGGNTEAFF.

The rearrangement uses TRBV7-8 and TRBJ1-4; D unresolved. The CDR3 has 17 residues. Trimming shortened V by 1 base and J by 1 base, and 13 bases separated the two germline ends. Per germline, CDR1 SGHVS and CDR2 FQNEAQ. This CDR3 reads CASSLEATSLTNEKLFF. The DNA of the CDR3 is TGTGCCAGCAGCTTAGAGGCGACAAGCTTAACTAATGAAAAACTGTTTTTT.

The chain employs TRBV7-2 and TRBJ2-7; TRBD2 aligns across 12 bases. CDR3 length: 16 amino acids. The V gene end was trimmed by 4 bases and the J gene end by 1 base; junction bases not matched to a gene: 5. The germline V gene encodes CDR1 SGHTA and CDR2 FQGNSA. CDR3 in amino acids: CASSSRLAGASYEQYF. CDR3 in DNA: TGTGCCAGCAGCTCCCGACTAGCGGGAGCATCCTACGAGCAGTACTTC.

The chain recombines TRBV7-2 with TRBJ2-7, with 7 bases identical to TRBD2. V lost 4 bases to trimming and J lost 5 bases; unmatched junction nucleotides: 5. Germline V gives CDR1 SGHTA, CDR2 FQGNSA. CDR3 length: 13 residues. The CDR3 protein is CASSSSGADEQYF. The CDR3 DNA reads TGTGCCAGCAGCTCTAGCGGAGCCGACGAGCAGTACTTC.

This clone appeared a few times. This chain joins TRBV29-1 and TRBJ1-4; TRBD1 matches at 7 bases. Trimming at V came to 4 bases and at J to 5 bases, leaving 7 bases not matched to a gene. Germline-derived CDR1 and CDR2 are SQVTM and ANQGSEA. This CDR3 has 14 residues. The CDR3 DNA reads as TGCAGCGTTGGCGGAGGGGGCGCGAATGAAAAACTGTTTTTT. This translates into CSVGGGGANEKLFF. Variable domain in full (rest from reference TRBV29-1 and TRBJ1-4): SAVISQKPSRDICQRGTSLTIQCQVDSQVTMMFWYRQQPGQSLTLIATANQGSEATYESGFVIDKFPISRPNLTFSTLTVSNMSPEDSSIYLCSVGGGGANEKLFFGSGTQLSVL.

The chain couples TRBV28 to TRBJ2-4; 8 bases agree with TRBD2. CDR3 length equals 18 residues. V shed 3 bases and J 5 bases; nucleotides not matched to a gene: 15. In germline, CDR1 is MDHEN, CDR2 SYDVKM. This chain's CDR3 is CASSFSTGLAVSQNIQYF. CDR3 coding DNA: TGTGCCAGCAGTTTTTCGACCGGACTAGCTGTGAGCCAAAACATTCAGTACTTC.

J is TRBJ2-1 and V is TRBV6-5; 10 nucleotides line up with TRBD1. The CDR3 has 15 residues. Germline V gene data show CDR1 as MNHEY and CDR2 as SVGAGI. Trimming at V came to 7 bases and at J to 4 bases, leaving 7 bases not matched to a gene. The CDR3 DNA reads TGTGCCAGCACCGTGGACAGGGGGTTTTACAATGAGCAGTTCTTC. It encodes CASTVDRGFYNEQFF.

This chain joins TRBV24-1 and TRBJ2-5; TRBD2 aligns across 12 bases. Germline CDR1 KGHDR, CDR2 SFDVKD. This CDR3 contains 16 residues. Losses at the gene ends were 4 bases for V and 6 bases for J; bases not matched to a gene: 8. The CDR3 DNA follows: TGTGCCACCAGTGACAACCGACTAGCGGGGGAAAAGACCCAGTACTTC. The encoded protein is CATSDNRLAGEKTQYF.

This rearrangement joins TRBV7-2 to TRBJ2-1, with a possible D match to TRBD2 (6 bases). Germline CDR1 SGHTA, CDR2 FQGNSA. Trimming took off 5 bases at V and 5 bases at J, with 16 bases between the two ends. CDR3 size: 15 residues. The CDR3 sequence is CASSQKDYGNNEQFF. DNA of the CDR3: TGTGCCAGCAGCCAAAAGGACTATGGAAACAATGAGCAGTTCTTC.

The chain combines TRBV6-5 with TRBJ2-1; 8 bases line up with TRBD2. With V trimmed by 4 bases and J by 1 base, 6 bases remained unmatched. This CDR3 comprises 16 residues. CDR1 is MNHEY, CDR2 SVGAGI, per germline. The CDR3 bases are TGTGCCAGCAGTTCCCCGGCTAGCGGGTCCTACAATGAGCAGTTCTTC. The encoded protein is CASSSPASGSYNEQFF.

The chain employs TRBV18 and TRBJ2-4, with D perhaps TRBD1 (6 bases). V shed 3 bases and J shed 6 bases, with 21 bases lying between them. The CDR3 contains 17 residues. Germline CDR1 KGHSH, CDR2 LQKENI. DNA for the CDR3: TGTGCCAGCTCACCGATCGGGACACAGCTTACCCTAAACATTCAGTACTTC. This sequence encodes CASSPIGTQLTLNIQYF.

The chain is built from TRBV11-1 and TRBJ1-4, with 7 nucleotides matching TRBD1. V lost 2 bases and J lost 8; bases outside the gene matches: 5. CDR1 is SGHAT and CDR2 is FQDESV in the germline V gene (reference sequence). This CDR3 is 14 amino acids long. The CDR3 DNA sequence: TGTGCCAGCAGCTTATCCACAGGGGACGAAAAACTGTTTTTT. It codes for CASSLSTGDEKLFF.

The chain uses TRBV30 and TRBJ1-2; tentatively, D is TRBD1 (5 bases). Per the germline V gene, CDR1 is GTSNPN and CDR2 is SVGIG (reference sequence). V dropped 1 base and J dropped 8 bases, with 11 bases sitting between them. The CDR3 spans 12 residues. CDR3 bases: TGTGCCTGGAGTGGGACAAGCGGGGGCTACACCTTC. Translated: CAWSGTSGGYTF. The whole variable domain, remainder taken from reference TRBV30 and TRBJ1-2, is SQTIHQWPATLVQPVGSPLSLECTVEGTSNPNLYWYRQAAGRGLQLLFYSVGIGQISSEVPQNLSASRPQDRQFILSSKKLLLSDSGFYLCAWSGTSGGYTFGSGTRLTVV.

This clone appeared once. The CDR3 nucleotides are TGTGCCAGCAGCTTAGGAGGGGGTTCACCCCTCCACTTT. Translated, it gives CASSLGGGSPLHF. The chain recombines TRBV7-8 with TRBJ1-6; a possible D gene is TRBD1 (6 bases). Germline lookup yields CDR1 SGHVS and CDR2 FQNEAQ. V dropped 1 base and J dropped 9 bases, with 7 bases sitting between them. The CDR3 has 13 amino acids.

J is TRBJ1-2 and V is TRBV30; D ambiguous. The CDR3 consists of 13 residues. V was pared by 7 bases and J by 0 bases, with 12 bases between. The germline V gene has CDR1 GTSNPN and CDR2 SVGIG (reference sequence). The CDR3 nucleotides read TGTGCCTCTAGGATCTTACCTAACTATGGCTACACCTTC. This codes for CASRILPNYGYTF.

The chain joins TRBV6-4 to TRBJ2-3; D gene unclear. This CDR3 spans 13 amino acids. V dropped 0 bases and J dropped 7 bases, with 8 bases sitting between them. The germline V gene encodes CDR1 MRHNA and CDR2 SNTAGT. The CDR3, as DNA: TGTGCCAGCAGTGACTCGAACTCGTATACGCAGTATTTT. This codes for CASSDSNSYTQYF.

The V gene is TRBV18, the J gene TRBJ2-7; a weak D match, TRBD2 (6 bases). Trimming took 3 bases from V and 0 from J, leaving 9 bases between them. There are 14 residues in the CDR3. Germline assignment: CDR1 KGHSH and CDR2 LQKENI. The CDR3 here is CASSPYSGSYEQYF. CDR3 DNA sequence: TGTGCCAGCTCACCCTATAGCGGCTCCTACGAGCAGTACTTC.

CDR3 sequence reads: CASGSLAYKNTGELFF. CDR3 nucleotide sequence: TGCGCCAGCGGGAGCCTAGCCTACAAGAACACCGGGGAGCTGTTTTTT. The rearrangement uses TRBV4-1 and TRBJ2-2, with D maybe TRBD2 (5 bases). V was cut by 8 bases and J by 1 base, with 17 bases left in between. This CDR3 is 16 amino acids long. Germline lookup yields CDR1 MGHRA and CDR2 YSYEKL.

The CDR3 coding sequence is TGTGCCAGCAGACCCGACAGGGACCTCACCTATGGCTACACCTTC. Translation: CASRPDRDLTYGYTF. The chain combines TRBV27 with TRBJ1-2; 7 nucleotides line up with TRBD1. There are 15 residues in the CDR3. The germline V gene has CDR1 MNHEY and CDR2 SMNVEV (reference sequence). The J segment lost 4 bases and the V segment lost 6 bases, leaving 11 bases of the junction unmatched.

This chain joins TRBV4-3 and TRBJ2-5; D may be TRBD2 (5 bases). The ends were cut back, 8 bases at V and 2 bases at J, with 15 bases in the middle. This CDR3 contains 14 residues. CDR1 is LGHNA, CDR2 YSLEER, per germline. The CDR3 here is CASVLSGIQETQYF. The CDR3 DNA reads TGCGCCAGCGTGCTATCCGGGATACAAGAGACCCAGTACTTC.